This T cell receptor beta chain was captured in a study of T-cell memory formation after mild COVID-19. The CDR3 extends over 13 amino acids. V dropped 5 bases and J dropped 4 bases, with 12 bases sitting between them. CDR1 is SEHNR, CDR2 FQNEAQ, per germline (reference sequence). 5'RACE, which relied on constant-segment primers, yielded TCR alpha and TCR beta cDNA libraries carrying sample barcodes and UMIs. TCRdb called the 5' RACE reads again in MiXCR, with one record for every CDR3 protein. The table has tens of thousands of distinct CDR3 sequences, around a quarter seen once. Sample: PBMCs or a T cell subset sorted from them (not recorded which). The gene calls are TRBV7-9 and TRBJ2-7; a possible D gene is TRBD1 (6 bases). The receptor's source is a man aged 18-30 years who had mild COVID-19 (a few samples of this study predate the infection). Cell type and time point are not known. Here the CDR3 DNA reads TGTGCCAGCAGCCCACGGGACAAGTACGAGCAGTACTTC. This codes for CASSPRDKYEQYF. Filled out from reference TRBV7-9 and TRBJ2-7, the complete variable domain reads DTGVSQNPRHKITKRGQNVTFRCDPISEHNRLYWYRQTLGQGPEFLTYFQNEAQLEKSRLLSDRFSAERPKGSFSTLEIQRTEQGDSAMYLCASSPRDKYEQYFGPGTRLTVT.